These 20 T cell receptor beta chains originate from one sample sequenced in a study of T-cell reconstitution after alpha-beta-depleted transplantation in children. Library preparation (for TCRbeta) was performed with unique molecular identifiers. TCRdb re-called the PCR reads with MiXCR, one entry per CDR3 protein. In the table there are around 580,000 distinct CDR3 sequences, 25% to 30% of which are singletons. The sample consisted of PBMCs, taken before TCRalphabeta/CD19-depleted stem cell transplant. The source of these receptors is a boy in the first two years of life with Wiskott-Aldrich syndrome, due to receive a stem cell transplant.

A few counts support this clonotype. V gene TRBV7-6 combines with J gene TRBJ2-1, with a weak D call TRBD1 (5 bases). The CDR3 has 16 residues. Germline assignment: CDR1 SGHVS and CDR2 FNYEAQ. Trimming removed 2 bases at V and 5 bases at J, with 16 bases between. In DNA, the CDR3 is TGTGCCAGCAGCTTATCTTGGGAAGGGGCCAACAATGAGCAGTTCTTC. It encodes CASSLSWEGANNEQFF.

CDR3 protein: CASSSRTGRWEQYF. CDR3 in DNA: TGTGCCAGCAGCTCCAGGACAGGTCGATGGGAGCAGTACTTC. The rearrangement joins TRBV7-9 to TRBJ2-7, with 7 bases matching TRBD1. After removal of 4 bases from V and 7 bases from J, the junction contained 10 bases not matched to a gene. This CDR3 contains 14 residues. Germline-derived CDR1 and CDR2 are SEHNR and FQNEAQ (reference sequence). The full variable domain, its missing parts supplied by reference TRBV7-9 and TRBJ2-7, is DTGVSQNPRHKITKRGQNVTFRCDPISEHNRLYWYRQTLGQGPEFLTYFQNEAQLEKSRLLSDRFSAERPKGSFSTLEIQRTEQGDSAMYLCASSSRTGRWEQYFGPGTRLTVT.

This clonotype was recorded a few times. The CDR3 DNA is TGTGCCAGCAGCCCCGGAACTAGGACAGGGAACTATGGCTACACCTTC. This sequence encodes CASSPGTRTGNYGYTF. The rearrangement links TRBV5-5 to TRBJ1-2, with 8 bases identical to TRBD1. The CDR3 is 16 residues long. Germline V CDR1 and CDR2: SGHKS, YYEKEE (reference sequence). The V gene end was trimmed by 4 bases and the J gene end by 2 bases; junction bases not matched to a gene: 10. The whole variable domain, remainder taken from reference TRBV5-5 and TRBJ1-2, is DAGVTQSPTHLIKTRGQQVTLRCSPISGHKSVSWYQQVLGQGPQFIFQYYEKEERGRGNFPDRFSARQFPNYSSELNVNALLLGDSALYLCASSPGTRTGNYGYTFGSGTRLTVV.

This clonotype was seen a handful of times. This chain links TRBV5-1 with TRBJ1-1; D remains unclear. The V end was cut by 1 base, the J end by 3 bases, with 13 bases between. The CDR3 contains 15 residues. Germline CDR1 and CDR2: SGHRS and YFSETQ. CDR3 sequence: CASSLRAGIHTEAFF. CDR3 in DNA: TGCGCCAGCAGCTTGAGAGCAGGAATCCACACTGAAGCTTTCTTT.

J is TRBJ1-2 and V is TRBV4-1; 7 bases match TRBD1. V gave up 1 base and J gave up 4 bases; unmatched junction bases: 9. There are 16 residues in the CDR3. Germline CDR1 reads MGHRA; CDR2 reads YSYEKL. The CDR3 region has the DNA TGCGCCAGCAGCCAAGTTGGACAGGTTCATTCCTATGGCTACACCTTC. Encoded protein: CASSQVGQVHSYGYTF.

V gene TRBV7-2 combines with J gene TRBJ2-5; the match to TRBD2 covers 12 bases. This CDR3 is built from 17 residues. The germline V gene encodes CDR1 SGHTA and CDR2 FQGNSA. The V segment lost 5 bases and the J segment 4 bases; nucleotides outside the gene matches: 11. The CDR3 is CASSRWTSGMVRETQYF. The CDR3 nucleotides read TGTGCCAGCAGCCGGTGGACTAGCGGGATGGTACGAGAGACCCAGTACTTC.

The sample holds a few counts of this clonotype. This chain connects TRBV24-1 to TRBJ2-3; 8 bases line up with TRBD1. Trimming at V came to 3 bases and at J to 1 base, leaving 5 bases not matched to a gene. Germline-derived CDR1 and CDR2 are KGHDR and SFDVKD. This CDR3 has 16 residues. DNA for the CDR3: TGTGCCACCAGTGATCCCCGGACAGGGCGCACAGATACGCAGTATTTT. Its translation: CATSDPRTGRTDTQYF.

This sequence joins TRBV6-2 or TRBV6-3 and TRBJ2-1; the match to TRBD2 covers 13 bases. After removal of 1 base from V and 8 bases from J, the junction contained 5 bases not matched to a gene. In germline, CDR1 is MNHEY, CDR2 SVGEGT. This CDR3 has 16 amino acids. The CDR3 coding sequence is TGTGCCAGCAGTTACTTACTAGCGGGAGGGGCCCATGAGCAGTTCTTC. Translating gives CASSYLLAGGAHEQFF.

This clonotype is a singleton in its sample. The V and J genes are TRBV5-1 and TRBJ2-6; no clear D gene. Germline CDR1 and CDR2: SGHRS and YFSETQ. The V and J ends lost 0 bases and 1 base respectively, with 11 bases between them. The CDR3 has 17 residues. CDR3 sequence (DNA): TGCGCCAGCAGCTTGGCTTTCCTGGGATCTGGGGCCAACGTCCTGACTTTC. It is translated as CASSLAFLGSGANVLTF. Filled out from reference TRBV5-1 and TRBJ2-6, the complete variable domain reads KAGVTQTPRYLIKTRGQQVTLSCSPISGHRSVSWYQQTPGQGLQFLFEYFSETQRNKGNFPGRFSGRQFSNSRSEMNVSTLELGDSALYLCASSLAFLGSGANVLTFGAGSRLTVL.

This chain joins TRBV2 and TRBJ2-1; D is possibly TRBD1 or TRBD2 (6 bases each). This CDR3 spans 13 amino acids. Germline lookup yields CDR1 SNHLY and CDR2 FYNNEI. V lost 4 bases and J lost 6, with 10 bases in between. The DNA of the CDR3 is TGTGCCAGCAGTGCGGAGGGGGGCAATGAGCAGTTCTTC. Residues: CASSAEGGNEQFF.

This clonotype showed up just a few times. The rearrangement uses TRBV2 and TRBJ2-7; the match to TRBD1 covers 9 bases. The V and J ends lost 6 bases and 3 bases, in that order; junction bases with no gene match: 9. The V gene's germline CDR1 is SNHLY and CDR2 FYNNEI. The length of the CDR3 is 15 residues. The CDR3 region is CASREVGQGIYEQYF. In DNA, the CDR3 is TGTGCCAGCAGGGAGGTAGGACAGGGGATCTACGAGCAGTACTTC.

This chain links TRBV7-2 with TRBJ2-7, with D possibly being TRBD1 or TRBD2 (5 bases each). CDR3 length equals 15 residues. Trimming removed 7 bases at V and 3 bases at J, with 19 bases between. The germline CDR1 and CDR2 sequences are SGHTA and FQGNSA. CDR3 sequence: CASKAEPGTGYEQYF. CDR3 in DNA: TGTGCCAGCAAAGCAGAGCCCGGGACGGGCTACGAGCAGTACTTC.

The chain joins TRBV10-3 to TRBJ2-1, with a possible D match to TRBD2 (5 bases). The CDR3 loop spans 14 amino acids. V gave up 5 bases and J gave up 7 bases, with 15 bases separating them. Germline values: CDR1 ENHRY, CDR2 SYGVKD. In nucleotides, the CDR3 is TGTGCCATCAGTAGCCGGGCCCAGCGGAATGAGCAGTTCTTC. Protein sequence: CAISSRAQRNEQFF.

This clonotype was seen a handful of times. This sequence joins TRBV3-1 and TRBJ1-5, with D maybe TRBD1 (5 bases). V was shortened by 3 bases and J by 7 bases, with 13 bases between the two germline ends. The CDR3 consists of 14 residues. CDR1 is LGHDT and CDR2 is YNNKEL in the germline V gene (reference sequence). The CDR3 DNA reads as TGTGCCAGCAGCCATGGCGGGGGACGCCAGCCCCAGCATTTT. Translation: CASSHGGGRQPQHF. Full variable domain (missing parts from reference TRBV3-1 and TRBJ1-5): DTAVSQTPKYLVTQMGNDKSIKCEQNLGHDTMYWYKQDSKKFLKIMFSYNNKELIINETVPNRFSPKSPDKAHLNLHINSLELGDSAVYFCASSHGGGRQPQHFGDGTRLSIL.

The rearrangement joins TRBV20-1 to TRBJ2-1; a possible D gene is TRBD1 (5 bases). From germline, CDR1 is DFQATT and CDR2 SNEGSKA (reference sequence). V lost 3 bases and J lost 0, with 9 bases in between. The CDR3 is made up of 14 amino acids. CDR3 residues: CSASSGNSYNEQFF. CDR3 DNA: TGCAGTGCTAGCTCAGGGAACTCCTACAATGAGCAGTTCTTC.

This clonotype was detected only once. V is TRBV5-1 and J is TRBJ2-1; 14 bases line up with TRBD2. The trim removed 0 bases at V and 0 bases at J, leaving 8 bases unmatched. The CDR3 has 20 residues. Germline CDR1 and CDR2: SGHRS and YFSETQ. CDR3 in DNA: TGCGCCAGCAGCTTGGGACCGGGACTAGCGGGAGTGCCCTCCTACAATGAGCAGTTCTTC. It yields the protein CASSLGPGLAGVPSYNEQFF.

V and J are TRBV5-1 and TRBJ2-1, with D uncertain. There are 16 residues in the CDR3. V shed 1 base and J shed 7 bases, with 18 bases lying between them. CDR1 is SGHRS, CDR2 YFSETQ, per germline. The CDR3 sequence is CASSLLGSRRGNEQFF. The DNA for the CDR3 is TGCGCCAGCAGCTTGTTGGGTTCGCGAAGAGGAAATGAGCAGTTCTTC.

This clonotype was recorded many times. This rearrangement joins TRBV7-2 to TRBJ2-2; 8 bases agree with TRBD2. In germline, CDR1 is SGHTA, CDR2 FQGNSA. With 2 bases clipped from V and 1 base from J, the junction kept 3 bases outside the gene matches. CDR3 length: 16 residues. DNA of the CDR3: TGTGCCAGCAGCTTAAGGCTAGCGGGGAACACCGGGGAGCTGTTTTTT. This codes for CASSLRLAGNTGELFF.

The chain has TRBV18 and TRBJ2-5; D is possibly TRBD2 (5 bases). Trimming took 1 base from V and 0 from J, leaving 9 bases between them. Germline CDR1 and CDR2: KGHSH and LQKENI. The CDR3 is made up of 15 amino acids. CDR3 loop: CASSPQAAHQETQYF. The CDR3 DNA reads TGTGCCAGCTCACCACAAGCGGCACACCAAGAGACCCAGTACTTC.

The chain combines TRBV29-1 with TRBJ2-7; the match to TRBD2 covers 15 bases. Germline V gives CDR1 SQVTM, CDR2 ANQGSEA. This CDR3 region has 16 residues. The J segment lost 0 bases and the V segment lost 7 bases, leaving 7 bases of the junction unmatched. This chain's CDR3 is CSAEGLAGGNSYEQYF. CDR3 DNA: TGCAGCGCCGAGGGACTAGCGGGAGGTAACTCCTACGAGCAGTACTTC.